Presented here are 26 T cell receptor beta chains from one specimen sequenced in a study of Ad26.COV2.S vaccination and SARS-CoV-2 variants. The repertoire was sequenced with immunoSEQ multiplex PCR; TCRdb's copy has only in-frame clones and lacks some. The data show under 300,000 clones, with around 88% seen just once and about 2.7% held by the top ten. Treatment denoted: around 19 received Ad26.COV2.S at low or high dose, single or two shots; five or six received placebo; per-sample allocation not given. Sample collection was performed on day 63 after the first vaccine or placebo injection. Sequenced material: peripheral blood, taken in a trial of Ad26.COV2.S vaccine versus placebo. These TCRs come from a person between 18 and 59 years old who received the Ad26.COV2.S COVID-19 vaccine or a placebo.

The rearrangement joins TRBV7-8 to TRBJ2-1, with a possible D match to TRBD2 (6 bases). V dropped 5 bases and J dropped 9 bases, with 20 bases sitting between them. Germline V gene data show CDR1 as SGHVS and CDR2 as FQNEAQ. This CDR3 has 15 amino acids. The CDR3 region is CASSLGLGNGREQFF. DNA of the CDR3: TGTGCCAGCAGCCTGGGACTGGGAAACGGTCGTGAGCAGTTCTTC.

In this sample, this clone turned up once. The chain's CDR3 is CASSDRSYEQYF. The CDR3 DNA is TGTGCCAGTAGTGACAGGTCCTACGAGCAGTACTTC. This sequence joins TRBV19 and TRBJ2-7, with D possibly matching TRBD1 (6 bases). CDR1 is LNHDA and CDR2 is SQIVND in the germline V gene (reference sequence). V lost 5 bases to trimming and J lost 1 base, with 6 bases between them. This CDR3 spans 12 amino acids.

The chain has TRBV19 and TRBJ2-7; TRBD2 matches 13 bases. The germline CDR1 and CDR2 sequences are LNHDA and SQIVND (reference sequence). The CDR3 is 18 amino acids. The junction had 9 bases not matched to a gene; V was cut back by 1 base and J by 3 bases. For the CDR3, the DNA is TGTGCCAGTAGTATAGTGGGGACTAGCGGGAAATTCGGCTACGAGCAGTACGTC. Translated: CASSIVGTSGKFGYEQYV.

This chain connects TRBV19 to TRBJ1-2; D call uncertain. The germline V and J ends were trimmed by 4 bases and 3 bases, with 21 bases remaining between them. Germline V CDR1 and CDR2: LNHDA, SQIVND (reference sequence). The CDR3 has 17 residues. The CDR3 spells CASSTLGPPPGDYGYTF. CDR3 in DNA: TGTGCCAGTAGTACCCTAGGGCCACCGCCAGGAGACTATGGCTACACCTTC.

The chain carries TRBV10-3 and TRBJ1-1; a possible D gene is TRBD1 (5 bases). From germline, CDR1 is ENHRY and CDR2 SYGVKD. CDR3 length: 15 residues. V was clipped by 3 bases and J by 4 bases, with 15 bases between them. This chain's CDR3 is CAISDVSLRGTEAFF. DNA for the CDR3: TGTGCCATCAGTGATGTGTCGTTGAGGGGCACTGAAGCTTTCTTT.

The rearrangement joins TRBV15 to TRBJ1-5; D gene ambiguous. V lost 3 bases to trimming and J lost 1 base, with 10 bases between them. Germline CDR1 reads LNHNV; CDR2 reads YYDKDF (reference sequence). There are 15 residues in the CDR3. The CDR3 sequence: CATSSRRVSNQPQHF. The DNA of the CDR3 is TGTGCCACCAGCAGTAGGAGGGTAAGCAATCAGCCCCAGCATTTT.

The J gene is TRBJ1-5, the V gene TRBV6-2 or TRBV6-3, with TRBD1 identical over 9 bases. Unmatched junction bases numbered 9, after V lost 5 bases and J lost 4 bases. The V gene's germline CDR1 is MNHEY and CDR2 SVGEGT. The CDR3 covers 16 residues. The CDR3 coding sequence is TGTGCCAGCAGTAAACTCGCCGGGACAGGGAATCAGCCCCAGCATTTT. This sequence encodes CASSKLAGTGNQPQHF.

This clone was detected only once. CDR3 nucleotide sequence: TGTGCCAGCAGCCAAGGACTGATATCCTACAATGAGCAGTTCTTC. As protein: CASSQGLISYNEQFF. The chain links TRBV3-1 (or the pseudogene TRBV3-2) to TRBJ2-1, with unresolved D. The CDR3 runs 15 residues. The germline V gene has CDR1 LGHDT and CDR2 YNNKEL (reference sequence). The V gene lost 1 base and the J gene lost 1 base, with 8 bases spanning the gap.

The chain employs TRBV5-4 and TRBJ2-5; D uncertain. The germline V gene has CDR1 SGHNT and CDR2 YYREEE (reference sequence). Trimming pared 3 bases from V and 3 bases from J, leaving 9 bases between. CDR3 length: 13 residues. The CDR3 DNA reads TGTGCCAGCAGCTGGTGGGCAGAAGAGACCCAGTACTTC. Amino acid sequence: CASSWWAEETQYF.

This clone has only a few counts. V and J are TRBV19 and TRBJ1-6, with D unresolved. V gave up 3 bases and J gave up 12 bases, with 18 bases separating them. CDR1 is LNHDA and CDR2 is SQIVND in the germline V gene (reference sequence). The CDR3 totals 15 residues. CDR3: CASSMGVRTAKPLHF. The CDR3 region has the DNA TGTGCCAGTAGTATGGGCGTTCGGACGGCCAAACCCCTCCACTTT.

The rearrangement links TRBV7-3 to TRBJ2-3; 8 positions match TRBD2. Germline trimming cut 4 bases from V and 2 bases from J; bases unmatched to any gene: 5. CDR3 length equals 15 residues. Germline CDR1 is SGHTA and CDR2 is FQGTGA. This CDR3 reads CASSSQAGDTDTQYF. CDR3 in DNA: TGTGCCAGCAGCTCCCAAGCGGGGGACACAGATACGCAGTATTTT. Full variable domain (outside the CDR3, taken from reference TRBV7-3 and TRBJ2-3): GAGVSQTPSNKVTEKGKYVELRCDPISGHTALYWYRQSLGQGPEFLIYFQGTGAADDSGLPNDRFFAVRPEGSVSTLKIQRTERGDSAVYLCASSSQAGDTDTQYFGPGTRLTVL.

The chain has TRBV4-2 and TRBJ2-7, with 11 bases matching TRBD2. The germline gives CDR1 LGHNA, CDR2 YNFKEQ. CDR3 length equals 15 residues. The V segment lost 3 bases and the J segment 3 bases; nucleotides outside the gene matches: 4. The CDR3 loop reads CASSQLAGGRYEQYF. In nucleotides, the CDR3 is TGTGCCAGCAGCCAGCTAGCGGGGGGTCGCTACGAGCAGTACTTC.

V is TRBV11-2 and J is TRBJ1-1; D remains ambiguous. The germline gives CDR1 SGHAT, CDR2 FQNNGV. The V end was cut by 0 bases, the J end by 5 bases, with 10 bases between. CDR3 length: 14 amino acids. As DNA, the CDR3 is TGTGCCAGCAGCTTAGATAGGGCGGGGACTGAAGCTTTCTTT. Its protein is CASSLDRAGTEAFF.

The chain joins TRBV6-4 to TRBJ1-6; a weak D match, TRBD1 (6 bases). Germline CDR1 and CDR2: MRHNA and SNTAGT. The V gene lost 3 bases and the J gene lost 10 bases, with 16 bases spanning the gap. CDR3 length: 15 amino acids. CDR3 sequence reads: CASSEEDSQSSPLHF. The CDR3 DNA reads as TGTGCCAGCAGTGAGGAGGACAGCCAATCGTCACCCCTCCACTTT.

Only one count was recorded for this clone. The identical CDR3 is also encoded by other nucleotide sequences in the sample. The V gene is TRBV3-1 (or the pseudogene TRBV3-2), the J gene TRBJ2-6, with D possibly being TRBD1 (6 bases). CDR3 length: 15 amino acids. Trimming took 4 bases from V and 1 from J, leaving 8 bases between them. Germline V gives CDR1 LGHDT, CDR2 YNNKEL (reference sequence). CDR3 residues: CASSRTGSGANVLTF. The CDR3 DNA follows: TGTGCCAGCAGCCGAACAGGGTCTGGGGCCAACGTCCTGACTTTC.

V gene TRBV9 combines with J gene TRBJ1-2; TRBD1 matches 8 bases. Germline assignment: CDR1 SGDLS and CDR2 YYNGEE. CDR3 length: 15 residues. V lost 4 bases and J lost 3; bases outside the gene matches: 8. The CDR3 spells CASSTLGTGDYGYTF. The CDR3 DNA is TGTGCCAGCAGCACCCTGGGGACAGGAGACTATGGCTACACCTTC.

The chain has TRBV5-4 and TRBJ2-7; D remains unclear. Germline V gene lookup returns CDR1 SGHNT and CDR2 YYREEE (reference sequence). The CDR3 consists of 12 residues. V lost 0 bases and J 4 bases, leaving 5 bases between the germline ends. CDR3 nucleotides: TGTGCCAGCAGCTTGGACCAATACGAGCAGTACGTC. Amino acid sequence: CASSLDQYEQYV.

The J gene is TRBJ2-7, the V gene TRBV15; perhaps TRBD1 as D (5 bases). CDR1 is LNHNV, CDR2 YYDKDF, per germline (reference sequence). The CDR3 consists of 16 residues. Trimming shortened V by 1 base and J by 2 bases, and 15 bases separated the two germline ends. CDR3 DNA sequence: TGTGCCACCAGCAGAGTGGTTGGCAGGGTCACCTACGAGCAGTACGTC. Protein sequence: CATSRVVGRVTYEQYV.

The CDR3 protein is CASSPTNSGAYEQYV. CDR3 nucleotides: TGCGCCAGCAGTCCCACGAATAGTGGGGCCTACGAGCAGTACGTC. The rearrangement joins TRBV4-1 to TRBJ2-7; D gene uncertain. This CDR3 is 15 amino acids long. V was pared by 6 bases and J by 2 bases, with 17 bases between. Germline-derived CDR1 and CDR2 are MGHRA and YSYEKL.

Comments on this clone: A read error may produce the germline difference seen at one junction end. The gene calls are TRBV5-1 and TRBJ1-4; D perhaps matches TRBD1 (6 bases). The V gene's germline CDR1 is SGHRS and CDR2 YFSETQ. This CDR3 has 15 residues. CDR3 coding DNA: TGCGCCAGCAGCCAGAGAGGGGGGCCTAAAGAAAAACTGTTTTTT. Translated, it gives CASSQRGGPKEKLFF.

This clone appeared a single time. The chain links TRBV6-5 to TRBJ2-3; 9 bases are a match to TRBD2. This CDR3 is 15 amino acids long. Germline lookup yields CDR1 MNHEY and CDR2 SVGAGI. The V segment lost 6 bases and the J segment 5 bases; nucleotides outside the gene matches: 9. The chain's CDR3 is CASRYIAGAKDTQYF. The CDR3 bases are TGTGCCAGCAGATATATAGCGGGAGCGAAAGATACGCAGTATTTT.

The CDR3 here is CASSQDPGLNYGYTF. The CDR3 bases are TGTGCCAGCAGCCAAGACCCAGGGTTGAACTATGGCTACACCTTC. The chain uses TRBV3-1 (or the pseudogene TRBV3-2) and TRBJ1-2; D may be TRBD1 (5 bases). The germline gives CDR1 LGHDT, CDR2 YNNKEL (reference sequence). The CDR3 spans 15 residues. Trimming removed 0 bases at V and 2 bases at J, with 10 bases between.

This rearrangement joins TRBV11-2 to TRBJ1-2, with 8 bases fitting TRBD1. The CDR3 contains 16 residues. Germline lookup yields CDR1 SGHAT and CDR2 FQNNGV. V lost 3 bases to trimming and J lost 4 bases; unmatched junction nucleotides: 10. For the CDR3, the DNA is TGTGCCAGCAGCTTTCTCCGGGACAGGCCGCCCTATGGCTACACCTTC. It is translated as CASSFLRDRPPYGYTF.

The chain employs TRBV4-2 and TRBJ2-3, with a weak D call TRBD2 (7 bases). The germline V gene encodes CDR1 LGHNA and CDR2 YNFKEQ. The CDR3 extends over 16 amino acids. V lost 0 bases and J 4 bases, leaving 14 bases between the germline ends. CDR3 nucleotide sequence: TGTGCCAGCAGCCAAGAAGTAGGGGGGGGCGCAGATACGCAGTATTTT. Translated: CASSQEVGGGADTQYF.

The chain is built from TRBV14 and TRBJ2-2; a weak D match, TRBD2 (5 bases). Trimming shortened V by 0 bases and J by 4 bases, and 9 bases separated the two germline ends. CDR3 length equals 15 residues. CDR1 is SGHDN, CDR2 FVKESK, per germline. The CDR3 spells CASSQELDLTGELFF. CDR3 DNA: TGTGCCAGCAGCCAAGAACTAGATCTCACCGGGGAGCTGTTTTTT.

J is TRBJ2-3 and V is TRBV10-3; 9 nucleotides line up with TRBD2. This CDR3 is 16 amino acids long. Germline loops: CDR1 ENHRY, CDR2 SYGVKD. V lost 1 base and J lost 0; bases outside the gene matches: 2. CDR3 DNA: TGTGCCATCAGTGAGTGGAGCGGGAGGAGCACAGATACGCAGTATTTT. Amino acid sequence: CAISEWSGRSTDTQYF.